This TCR beta chain was retrieved from a study of early T cells in non-severe SARS-CoV-2 infection. About the study: Sequencing used unsorted whole-blood bulk RNA, so chains lack pairing. Notes on the study in general: The matching step, a VDJdb search, favored anti-spike CD8 responses and missed private and CD4 specificities.

Attachment of unique molecular identifiers to individual cDNA molecules was performed. TCRdb fed the 5' RACE reads into MiXCR, producing one record per CDR3 protein. The sample yields 83,000 or so distinct CDR3 sequences, more than 9% seen once. The CDR3 extends over 17 amino acids. Trimming cost V 0 bases and J 2 bases, with 16 bases left between them. From germline, CDR1 is SGHKS and CDR2 YYEKEE (reference sequence). Worth noting for this clonotype: Its antigen is unidentified.

The rearrangement links TRBV5-5 to TRBJ2-3, with D unclear. This sequence was found in an adult who was a healthcare worker with PCR-confirmed SARS-CoV-2 infection or an uninfected control (not recorded which). Material: whole blood, obtained at baseline. CDR3 protein: CASSLVEFMVVTDTQYF. CDR3 coding DNA: TGTGCCAGCAGCTTGGTAGAGTTTATGGTGGTCACAGATACGCAGTATTTT.